These 10 T cell receptor beta chains came from one sample sequenced in a study of blood T cell repertoires in COVID-19. Sequencing used immunoSEQ multiplex PCR; TCRdb keeps in-frame clones, though not all of them. The table has 150,000 to 180,000 clones, about 85% seen once; the top ten hold 0.6% to 0.65%. Sequenced sample: peripheral blood. The receptor source for this set is a man aged 55 to 69 with COVID-19, enrolled during active disease.

V usage is TRBV3-1 (or the pseudogene TRBV3-2) and J usage is TRBJ2-5; D call uncertain. The CDR3 spans 15 residues. Trimming stripped 1 base from V and 1 base from J, with 10 bases between. Germline V gene sequence: CDR1 LGHDT, CDR2 YNNKEL (reference sequence). The CDR3 region is CASSQGRRSQETQYF. In nucleotides, the CDR3 is TGTGCCAGCAGCCAAGGTAGGCGGAGCCAAGAGACCCAGTACTTC.

V is TRBV5-1 and J is TRBJ2-5; possibly TRBD2 for D (5 bases). The CDR3 loop spans 17 amino acids. The germline gives CDR1 SGHRS, CDR2 YFSETQ. V was trimmed by 6 bases and J by 4 bases, leaving 25 bases between them. Here the CDR3 DNA reads TGCGCCAGCACCCTAGAAGGGAGCAGGTCTCGGGGAGAGACCCAGTACTTC. Protein sequence: CASTLEGSRSRGETQYF.

This sequence joins TRBV9 and TRBJ2-3; possible D gene TRBD1, 6 bases. Germline assignment: CDR1 SGDLS and CDR2 YYNGEE. Between the trimmed V and J ends, which lost 4 bases and 2 bases, there was a span of 17 bases. There are 16 residues in the CDR3. DNA for the CDR3: TGTGCCAGCAGCCCCAGAATGGGGGCCAACACAGATACGCAGTATTTT. It translates to CASSPRMGANTDTQYF.

This sequence joins TRBV10-2 and TRBJ1-1, with a possible D match to TRBD1 (6 bases). Trimming cost V 6 bases and J 7 bases, with 15 bases left between them. CDR3 length equals 13 residues. Germline V gene sequence: CDR1 WSHSY, CDR2 SAAADI. The CDR3 coding sequence is TGCGCCAGCAGCCTAGAGGGGGACCGTGAAGCTTTCTTT. Amino acid sequence: CASSLEGDREAFF.

The table lists this clone with a count of one. The V and J genes are TRBV19 and TRBJ2-5, with 10 bases aligning to TRBD1. Per germline, CDR1 LNHDA and CDR2 SQIVND (reference sequence). This CDR3 contains 15 residues. J was trimmed by 3 bases and V by 5 bases; bases with no gene match: 6. The DNA of the CDR3 is TGTGCCAGTAGTGCTCCGGGACAGGGGAAAGAGACCCAGTACTTC. As protein: CASSAPGQGKETQYF.

The V and J genes are TRBV3-1 (or the pseudogene TRBV3-2) and TRBJ2-2; 11 nucleotides agree with TRBD2. This CDR3 is 18 amino acids long. Losses at the gene ends were 4 bases for V and 2 bases for J; bases not matched to a gene: 9. Germline CDR1 is LGHDT and CDR2 is YNNKEL (reference sequence). In nucleotides, the CDR3 is TGTGCCAGCAGCCCAATCGGACTAGCGGGCCGAAACACCGGGGAGCTGTTTTTT. This sequence encodes CASSPIGLAGRNTGELFF.

V and J are TRBV6-5 and TRBJ1-2; 7 bases map to TRBD1. Trimming at V came to 5 bases and at J to 3 bases, leaving 9 bases not matched to a gene. This CDR3 has 15 residues. Germline CDR1 MNHEY, CDR2 SVGAGI. The CDR3 sequence: CASSKTGSMDYGYTF. In DNA form, the CDR3 reads TGTGCCAGCAGTAAGACAGGGAGCATGGACTATGGCTACACCTTC.

Remarks on this clone: Its ends do not fully match the called genes, so a read error is possible. The J gene is TRBJ1-1, the V gene TRBV30; maybe TRBD1 (5 bases). This CDR3 region has 10 residues. Germline V gene data show CDR1 as GTSNPN and CDR2 as SVGIG (reference sequence). The CDR3 loop is CPAGPGLAFF. CDR3 nucleotides: TGCCCTGCGGGGCCGGGGTTGGCTTTCTTT.

The chain employs TRBV7-8 and TRBJ1-1; unclear D gene. The CDR3 length is 12 residues. CDR1 SGHVS and CDR2 FQNEAQ come from the germline V gene. The germline V and J ends were trimmed by 5 bases and 4 bases, with 8 bases remaining between them. This CDR3 is CASSPEVTEAFF. In DNA form, the CDR3 reads TGTGCCAGCAGCCCCGAGGTCACTGAAGCTTTCTTT. Based on the CDR3 plus reference TRBV7-8 and TRBJ1-1, the full variable domain is GAGVSQSPRYKVAKRGQDVALRCDPISGHVSLFWYQQALGQGPEFLTYFQNEAQLDKSGLPSDRFFAERPEGSVSTLKIQRTQQEDSAVYLCASSPEVTEAFFGQGTRLTVV.

The chain couples TRBV6-5 to TRBJ2-3; 9 bases match TRBD2. This CDR3 comprises 15 residues. Germline CDR1 is MNHEY and CDR2 is SVGAGI. V lost 5 bases, J lost 5 bases, and 8 bases stayed unmatched. The CDR3 here is CASSQRGGARDTQYF. Here the CDR3 DNA reads TGTGCCAGCAGTCAACGCGGGGGGGCGAGAGATACGCAGTATTTT.